This record covers a single T cell receptor beta chain. Its antigen specificity is not known. Base quality data are lacking; no much larger clone is found one base away. The sample belongs to a study of T cell responses to AZD1222 COVID-19 vaccine (dated by TCRdb to about 2021). About the full investigation: AZD1222 recipients whose second dose came at about 4 weeks and those whose second dose came at about 12 weeks were combined into one group, since spike-specific TCR depth and breadth did not differ between the two schedules. TCR sequencing covered about 230 trial participants: 200 to 220 given two doses of AZD1222 and about 26 given two doses of MenACWY control vaccine. Trial participants were enrolled by age into subgroups of 18-55, 56-69 and 70-plus years, and 148, 28 and 57 TCR-sequenced participants, respectively, were included in these subgroups. Results and caveats for the whole study, not just this receptor: Vaccine-associated CD4 TCRs spanned the whole spike protein, with dominant responses in regions 160-218 and 743-854. Nearly half of unique spike-specific TCRs reportedly recognized epitopes outside regions mutated in the B.1.351 and B.1.1.7 variants. Because no samples from the day 14 peak response were available, repertoires could be characterized only after the peak T cell response. After two AZD1222 doses, spike-specific TCR breadth and depth were significantly higher than at day 0 and than in MenACWY recipients. In the small 56-69-year group, the increase in depth fell short of significance, most likely because of low power. Conclusions about previously exposed vaccinees were limited because only six AZD1222 recipients were SARS-CoV-2 seropositive at baseline. Most participants were white British and females outnumbered males, and the authors suggested that clonal diversity may have been underestimated.

The CDR3 regions of human TCRbeta chains were analyzed by immunosequencing. The authors processed their data as follows. Repertoire TCRs were matched against a reference library of SARS-CoV-2-specific TCRs generated with the MIRA antigen-specificity platform. Breadth was defined as the fraction of unique TCRs that were SARS-CoV-2-associated. Depth was defined as the fraction of total T cells that were SARS-CoV-2-associated. Using the MIRA data, each spike-specific TCR was mapped to the spike region that the TCR reacts to and placed in a CD4 or CD8 class. Log10-transformed breadth and depth values were compared by one-way ANOVA with Sidak's multiple comparisons tests. Entries here come from immuneACCESS through TCRdb and include only in-frame sequences with V and J called. Some clones fail to appear in such tables; in the studies checked, an unresolved V gene covers under half of the shortfall, and the cause of the remainder is unknown. Clone size and the V and J calls come from that table; the DNA yielded D and trimming. Within this sample are 150,000 to 200,000 clones, with approximately 90% of them counted one time only. The ten largest clones take up roughly 6.9% of the sample.

V sheds 6 bases and J sheds 0 bases, leaving 11 bases between their ends. Looking up the germline V gene yields CDR1 SQVTM and CDR2 ANQGSEA. There are 13 amino acids in the CDR3, from cysteine to phenylalanine inclusive. Only the CDR3 DNA is retained, 39 bases long and in frame from the first base. This specimen's time point label, interpreted: baseline before first vaccination. Vaccinee samples came from UK trials COV001 and COV002, including a single-blind randomized controlled phase 2/3 trial of AZD1222 (ChAdOx1 nCoV-19) in healthy adults. For TCRbeta chain sequencing, PBMC samples from trial participants were taken at day 0 and at day 28 after the second dose.

The chain joins TRBV29-1 to TRBJ1-1; the D gene cannot be resolved reliably. This TCR was sampled from an adult in good health. The sequencing used peripheral blood, collected on day 0 of AZD1222 vaccination. The CDR3 protein is CSVVTLLNTEAFF. The nucleotides read TGCAGCGTGGTGACTCTATTGAACACTGAAGCTTTCTTT.